The sequence of this T cell receptor (beta chain) was determined in a study of tumor and adjacent non-tumor tissue in lung cancer. Study details: Patients comprised about a dozen adenocarcinoma, 2 squamous cell carcinoma and 1 small cell lung cancer. Stage I to III disease affected roughly ten men and roughly five women aged 31 to 76. Findings of the study overall: Compared with tumor, normal lung showed significantly lower TCR diversity. Normal lung showed higher cumulative top 100 clone frequency than tumor.

This clonotype was recorded at least ten times. Its target is unknown. A modified ARM-PCR protocol with three rounds of nested PCR amplified TCRbeta. TCRdb re-analysed the multiplex PCR reads in MiXCR, keeping a single row per CDR3 protein. The repertoire consists of tens of thousands of distinct CDR3 sequences, with roughly 80% occurring once and the leading ten covering 10% to 15%. RNA was extracted from bulk tissue without any cell sorting. The CDR3 consists of 14 residues. The germline V gene has CDR1 DFQATT and CDR2 SNEGSKA (reference sequence). Deletions cut 6 bases from V and 4 bases from J, with 16 bases between.

The TCR sequence derives from a woman aged 45-65 years with non-small cell lung cancer. Sequencing was performed on lung tumor tissue. The genes are TRBV20-1 and TRBJ1-5; a possible D gene is TRBD1 (5 bases). In DNA form, the CDR3 reads TGCAGTGCCCGACAGAGCGGGGAAAATCAGCCCCAGCATTTT. This codes for CSARQSGENQPQHF.